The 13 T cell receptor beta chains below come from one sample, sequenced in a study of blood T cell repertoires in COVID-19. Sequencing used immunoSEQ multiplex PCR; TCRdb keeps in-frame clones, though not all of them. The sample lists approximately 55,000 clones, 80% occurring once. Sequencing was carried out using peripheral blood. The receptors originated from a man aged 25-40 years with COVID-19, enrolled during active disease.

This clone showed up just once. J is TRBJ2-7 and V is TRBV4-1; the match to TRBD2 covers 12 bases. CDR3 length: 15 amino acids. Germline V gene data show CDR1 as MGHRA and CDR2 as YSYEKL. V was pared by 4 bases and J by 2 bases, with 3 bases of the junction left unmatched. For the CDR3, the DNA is TGCGCCAGCAGCCGAGGGACTAGCGGGCCCTACGAGCAGTACTTC. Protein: CASSRGTSGPYEQYF.

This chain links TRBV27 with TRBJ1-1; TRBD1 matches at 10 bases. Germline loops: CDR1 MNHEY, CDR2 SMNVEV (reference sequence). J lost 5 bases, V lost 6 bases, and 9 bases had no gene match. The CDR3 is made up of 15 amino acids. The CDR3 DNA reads TGTGCCAGCAGGAACCCGACAGGGGGCAGGACTGAAGCTTTCTTT. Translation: CASRNPTGGRTEAFF.

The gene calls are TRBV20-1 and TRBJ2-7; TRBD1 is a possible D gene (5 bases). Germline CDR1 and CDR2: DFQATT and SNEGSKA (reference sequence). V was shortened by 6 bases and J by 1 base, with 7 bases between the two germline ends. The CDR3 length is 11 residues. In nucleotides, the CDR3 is TGCAGTGCCAGGGCATCCTACGAGCAGTACTTC. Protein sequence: CSARASYEQYF.

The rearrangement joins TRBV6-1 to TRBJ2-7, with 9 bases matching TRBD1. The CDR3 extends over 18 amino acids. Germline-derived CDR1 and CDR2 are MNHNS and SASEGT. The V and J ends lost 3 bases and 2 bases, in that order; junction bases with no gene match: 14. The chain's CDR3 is CASSESFGWDRVPYEQYF. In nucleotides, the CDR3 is TGTGCCAGCAGTGAGTCATTTGGTTGGGACAGGGTCCCCTACGAGCAGTACTTC.

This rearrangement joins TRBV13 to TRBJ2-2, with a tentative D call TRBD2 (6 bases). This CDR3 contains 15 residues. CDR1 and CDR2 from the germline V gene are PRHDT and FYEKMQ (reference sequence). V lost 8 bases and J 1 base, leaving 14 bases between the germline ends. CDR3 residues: CASHYGGVNTGELFF. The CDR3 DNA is TGTGCCAGCCACTATGGCGGGGTGAACACCGGGGAGCTGTTTTTT.

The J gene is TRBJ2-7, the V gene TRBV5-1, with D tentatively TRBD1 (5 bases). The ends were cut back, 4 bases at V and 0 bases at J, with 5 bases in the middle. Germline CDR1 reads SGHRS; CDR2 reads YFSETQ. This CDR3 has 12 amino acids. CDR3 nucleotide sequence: TGCGCCAGCAGCGACAGCTCCTACGAGCAGTACTTC. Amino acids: CASSDSSYEQYF.

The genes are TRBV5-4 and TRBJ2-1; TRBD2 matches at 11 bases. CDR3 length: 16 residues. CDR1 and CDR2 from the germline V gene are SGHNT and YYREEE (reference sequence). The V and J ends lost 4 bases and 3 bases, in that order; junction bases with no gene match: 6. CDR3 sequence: CASSNPSGRNYNEQFF. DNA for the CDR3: TGTGCCAGCAGCAACCCTAGCGGGAGGAACTACAATGAGCAGTTCTTC.

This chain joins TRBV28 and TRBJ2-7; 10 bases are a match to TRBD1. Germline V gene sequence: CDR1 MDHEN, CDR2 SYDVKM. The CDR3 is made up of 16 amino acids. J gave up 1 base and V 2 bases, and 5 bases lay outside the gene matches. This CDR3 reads CASSLPGTGVSYEQYF. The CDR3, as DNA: TGTGCCAGCAGTTTACCAGGGACAGGGGTTTCCTACGAGCAGTACTTC.

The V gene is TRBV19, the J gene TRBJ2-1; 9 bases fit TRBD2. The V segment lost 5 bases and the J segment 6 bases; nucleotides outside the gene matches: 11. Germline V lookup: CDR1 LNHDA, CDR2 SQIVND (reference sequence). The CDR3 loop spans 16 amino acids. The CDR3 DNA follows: TGTGCCAGTAGTCCCGGAGTAGCGGGAGAAGGCAATGAGCAGTTCTTC. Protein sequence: CASSPGVAGEGNEQFF. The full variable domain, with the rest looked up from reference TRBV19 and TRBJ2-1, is DGGITQSPKYLFRKEGQNVTLSCEQNLNHDAMYWYRQDPGQGLRLIYYSQIVNDFQKGDIAEGYSVSREKKESFPLTVTSAQKNPTAFYLCASSPGVAGEGNEQFFGPGTRLTVL.

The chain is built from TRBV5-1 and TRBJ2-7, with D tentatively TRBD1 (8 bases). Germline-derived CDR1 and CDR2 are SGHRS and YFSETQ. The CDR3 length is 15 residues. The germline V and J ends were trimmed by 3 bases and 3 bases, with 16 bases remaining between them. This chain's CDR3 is CASSWGGQVGYEQYF. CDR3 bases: TGCGCCAGCAGCTGGGGGGGACAGGTGGGCTACGAGCAGTACTTC. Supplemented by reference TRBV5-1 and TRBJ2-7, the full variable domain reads KAGVTQTPRYLIKTRGQQVTLSCSPISGHRSVSWYQQTPGQGLQFLFEYFSETQRNKGNFPGRFSGRQFSNSRSEMNVSTLELGDSALYLCASSWGGQVGYEQYFGPGTRLTVT.

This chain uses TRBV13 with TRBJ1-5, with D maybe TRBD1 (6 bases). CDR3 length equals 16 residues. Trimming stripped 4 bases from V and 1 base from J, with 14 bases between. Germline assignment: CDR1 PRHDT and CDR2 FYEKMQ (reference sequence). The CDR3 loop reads CASSSSTGRSNQPQHF. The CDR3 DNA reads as TGTGCCAGCAGCTCCTCGACAGGCAGGAGCAATCAGCCCCAGCATTTT.

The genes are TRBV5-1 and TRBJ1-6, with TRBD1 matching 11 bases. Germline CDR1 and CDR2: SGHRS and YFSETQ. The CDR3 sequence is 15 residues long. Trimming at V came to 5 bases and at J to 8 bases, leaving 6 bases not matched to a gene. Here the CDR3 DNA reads TGCGCCAGCAGACCCGGGACAGGGGGATATTCACCCCTCCACTTT. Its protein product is CASRPGTGGYSPLHF.

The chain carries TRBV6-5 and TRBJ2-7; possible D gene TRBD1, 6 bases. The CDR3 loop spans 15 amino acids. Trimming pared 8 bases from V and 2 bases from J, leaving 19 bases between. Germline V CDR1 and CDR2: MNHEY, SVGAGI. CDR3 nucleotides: TGTGCCAGCGGACAGTTCAGGGTAACCCCCTACGAGCAGTACTTC. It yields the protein CASGQFRVTPYEQYF.